The clone carrying this TCR beta chain has just a few counts. This CDR3 has 14 amino acids. The germline V gene has CDR1 KGHSH and CDR2 LQKENI. Trimming removed 6 bases from V and 5 bases from J; junction bases left unmatched: 7. Vbeta (60) and Jbeta (13) primers were used in the PCR. Here immunoSEQ multiplex PCR was the method, and the copy in TCRdb shows in-frame clones only, minus some. Altogether 100,000 to 120,000 clones are present, approximately 12% being singletons, with the ten largest covering about a sixth. This sample is part of a study of cytomegalovirus exposure and HLA in healthy donors.

The chain has TRBV18 and TRBJ2-5, with 9 bases fitting TRBD1. The sequenced material came from PBMCs. The source of this sequence is a man aged 40-49 years in good health and CMV-seropositive. CDR3: CASSRGTGRETQYF. CDR3 nucleotide sequence: TGTGCCAGCTCGCGAGGGACAGGGCGCGAGACCCAGTACTTC.